The following is a T cell receptor (beta chain) sequence with its context. Its antigen is undetermined. The PCR ran on 60 Vbeta and 13 Jbeta primers. Original analysis: Among the unique TCR beta chains that a later analysis counted, 75 million to 85 million in all, 10 million to 13 million were shared. The assay was immunoSEQ multiplex PCR, and TCRdb's table has in-frame clones only and misses some. That table is the source of V, J and clone size, and D and trimming were worked out from the DNA. The repertoire table contains roughly 110,000 clones. This sample is drawn from a study of cytomegalovirus exposure and HLA in healthy donors. Study summary: One earlier analysis, a look at 150 million to 200 million T cells, found some 110 million unique TCR beta sequences.

Overall study findings and caveats: Among TCR beta chains of equal frequency, HLA-associated ones were more clonally expanded in a later analysis. Rarity held for most TCR sequences, but there were some public TCRs that occurred in many donors.

This CDR3 contains 15 residues. Germline CDR1 reads MNHEY; CDR2 reads SVGAGI. V was cut by 2 bases and J by 0 bases, with 8 bases left in between. The chain combines TRBV6-5 with TRBJ2-1, with D possibly matching TRBD1 (6 bases). The TCR was taken from a man aged 25-45 years in good health and CMV-seronegative. The specimen was PBMCs. CDR3 DNA sequence: TGTGCCAGCAGTTACGGACAGAGCTCCTACAATGAGCAGTTCTTC. It specifies CASSYGQSSYNEQFF.